This T cell receptor (beta chain) stems from a study of Ad26.COV2.S vaccination and SARS-CoV-2 variants. Study-wide results and limits: Across vaccine and placebo recipients, the breadth of non-spike TCRs was similar. Assessments of TCR breadth and depth may have underestimated the total T cell responses.

Sequencing used immunoSEQ multiplex PCR; TCRdb keeps in-frame clones, though not all of them. The sample holds around 400,000 clones, 90% seen once. This clone was picked up a small number of times. Its antigen is unknown. Stated treatment: roughly 18 received Ad26.COV2.S at low or high dose, single or two shots; roughly five received placebo; per-sample allocation not given. Specimen acquisition occurred on day 63 following the initial vaccine or placebo injection. Donation came from an adult in Boston who was aged 18-55 years. An Ad26 vector that expressed Wuhan-strain SARS-CoV-2 spike constituted the vaccine. Specimen: peripheral blood, collected in a trial of Ad26.COV2.S vaccine versus placebo. This receptor was taken from a person between 18 and 59 years old who received the Ad26.COV2.S COVID-19 vaccine or a placebo.

The CDR3 coding sequence is TGTGCCAGCAGCTTAGAGCCGGGATCAGCGCCCCAGCATTTT. This gives the protein CASSLEPGSAPQHF. The chain has TRBV7-9 and TRBJ1-5; D gene uncertain. The ends were cut back, 1 base at V and 9 bases at J, with 13 bases in the middle. The CDR3 covers 14 residues. The germline gives CDR1 SEHNR, CDR2 FQNEAQ (reference sequence).